Sequencing of this T cell receptor (beta chain) was carried out in a study of shared clonotypes between healthy human individuals. This clone was counted many times. Sequencing was performed with immunoSEQ multiplex PCR; in TCRdb, only in-frame clones are kept and a portion is missing. The data contain hundreds of thousands of clones, approximately 79% of them singletons. Trimming removed 4 bases from V and 4 bases from J; junction bases left unmatched: 6. Germline CDR1 SQVTM, CDR2 ANQGSEA. The CDR3 length is 14 residues. The sequencing sample was made of memory CD4+ T cells sorted from blood. Described subset: CD45RA-negative fraction. The sequence was obtained from a woman between 25 and 40 years old in good health. The chain is built from TRBV29-1 and TRBJ2-1; 8 bases match TRBD2. The CDR3 here is CSVAPGGVYNEQFF. Here the CDR3 DNA reads TGCAGCGTTGCCCCGGGAGGGGTATACAATGAGCAGTTCTTC.